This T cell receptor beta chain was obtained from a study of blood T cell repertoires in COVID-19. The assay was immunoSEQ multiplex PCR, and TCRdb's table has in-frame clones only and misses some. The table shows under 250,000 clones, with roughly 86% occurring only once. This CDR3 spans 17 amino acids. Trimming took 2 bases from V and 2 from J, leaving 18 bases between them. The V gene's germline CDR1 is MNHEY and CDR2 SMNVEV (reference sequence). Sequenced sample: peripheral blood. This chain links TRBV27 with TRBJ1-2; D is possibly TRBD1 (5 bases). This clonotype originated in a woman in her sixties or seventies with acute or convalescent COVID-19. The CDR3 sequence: CASSLGWGERTNYGYTF. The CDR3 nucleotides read TGTGCCAGCAGTTTAGGGTGGGGGGAACGGACCAACTATGGCTACACCTTC.